This is a list of T cell receptor beta chains from one sample in a study of prognosis after radiotherapy for stage I lung cancer. TCRdb re-called the multiplex PCR reads with MiXCR, one entry per CDR3 protein. Of around 59,000 distinct CDR3 sequences in the sample, around 27% are singletons; the top ten hold around 8.1%. Sequencing used PBMCs, obtained before or after stereotactic body radiation therapy (not recorded which). These receptors all come from a donor of 50 years or more with non-small cell lung cancer. Both conserved end residues are part of each CDR3. A D gene is named only where the DNA matches it firmly. Clone size is shown for a subset of rows, as once, few, many or a class of expanded clone.

j_gene: TRBJ2-5; abundance: NA; d_gene: TRBD2; v_gene: TRBV19; CDR3aa: CASTTHAYSGTSGAGEETQYF; CDR3nt: TGTGCCAGTACCACACATGCCTACTCCGGGACTAGTGGGGCGGGGGAAGAGACCCAGTACTTC
j_gene: TRBJ2-1; abundance: many; d_gene: TRBD1; v_gene: TRBV5-1; CDR3aa: CASSLGQGASDEQFF; CDR3nt: TGCGCCAGCAGCTTGGGGCAGGGGGCGTCCGATGAGCAGTTCTTC
j_gene: TRBJ2-7; abundance: many; d_gene: NA; v_gene: TRBV19; CDR3aa: CASSMAGTYEQYF; CDR3nt: TGTGCCAGTAGTATGGCCGGCACCTACGAGCAGTACTTC
j_gene: TRBJ2-1; abundance: few; d_gene: NA; v_gene: TRBV4-2; CDR3aa: CASSQDPGGWNEQFF; CDR3nt: TGTGCCAGCAGCCAAGATCCAGGGGGGTGGAATGAGCAGTTCTTC
j_gene: TRBJ2-2; abundance: many; d_gene: TRBD1; v_gene: TRBV12-3/TRBV12-4; CDR3aa: CASSSLGQVVELFF; CDR3nt: TGTGCCAGCAGTTCGTTGGGACAGGTCGTGGAGCTGTTTTTT
j_gene: TRBJ1-6; abundance: many; d_gene: TRBD1; v_gene: TRBV18; CDR3aa: CASSPGQDNSPLHF; CDR3nt: TGTGCCAGCTCACCAGGACAGGATAATTCACCCCTCCACTTT
j_gene: TRBJ2-2; abundance: many; d_gene: NA; v_gene: TRBV3-1; CDR3aa: CASSRGEGQGTGELFF; CDR3nt: TGTGCCAGCAGCCGTGGGGAAGGGCAGGGAACCGGGGAGCTGTTTTTT
j_gene: TRBJ1-2; abundance: NA; d_gene: NA; v_gene: TRBV27; CDR3aa: CASSSQGAGHCYTF; CDR3nt: TGTGCCAGCAGTTCTCAGGGTGCGGGCCATTGCTACACCTTC
j_gene: TRBJ1-1; abundance: many; d_gene: TRBD1; v_gene: TRBV20-1; CDR3aa: CSATGQGYMNTEAFF; CDR3nt: TGCAGTGCTACTGGACAGGGCTACATGAACACTGAAGCTTTCTTT
j_gene: TRBJ1-4; abundance: few; d_gene: NA; v_gene: TRBV18; CDR3aa: CASSPNRATVGEKLFF; CDR3nt: TGTGCCAGCTCACCTAACAGGGCAACGGTCGGTGAAAAACTGTTTTTT
j_gene: TRBJ1-5; abundance: many; d_gene: TRBD1; v_gene: TRBV20-1; CDR3aa: CSARDSTGGRNNQPQHF; CDR3nt: TGCAGTGCTAGAGATAGCACAGGGGGCCGTAACAATCAGCCCCAGCATTTT
j_gene: TRBJ2-5; abundance: many; d_gene: TRBD1; v_gene: TRBV6-2/TRBV6-3; CDR3aa: CASSSGGTQYF; CDR3nt: TGTGCCAGCAGCTCAGGGGGGACCCAGTACTTC
j_gene: TRBJ1-5; abundance: many; d_gene: NA; v_gene: TRBV19; CDR3aa: CASSIQTAGTPQHF; CDR3nt: TGTGCCAGTAGTATTCAAACGGCCGGGACGCCCCAGCATTTT
j_gene: TRBJ1-1; abundance: many; d_gene: TRBD1; v_gene: TRBV20-1; CDR3aa: CSARGRGPTGSNTEAFF; CDR3nt: TGCAGTGCTAGAGGCCGGGGACCGACAGGGTCGAACACTGAAGCTTTCTTT
j_gene: TRBJ2-4; abundance: many; d_gene: NA; v_gene: TRBV30; CDR3aa: CAWSVWRGWEAKNIQYF; CDR3nt: TGTGCCTGGAGTGTCTGGAGGGGATGGGAGGCCAAAAACATTCAGTACTTC
j_gene: TRBJ1-6; abundance: many; d_gene: NA; v_gene: TRBV19; CDR3aa: CASTTQNSPLHF; CDR3nt: TGTGCCAGTACGACACAGAATTCACCCCTCCACTTT
j_gene: TRBJ1-5; abundance: NA; d_gene: NA; v_gene: TRBV5-5; CDR3aa: CASRSWDNSNQPQHF; CDR3nt: TGTGCCAGCAGAAGTTGGGACAATAGCAATCAGCCGCAGCATTTT
j_gene: TRBJ2-3; abundance: many; d_gene: NA; v_gene: TRBV3-1; CDR3aa: CASSRATDTDTQYF; CDR3nt: TGTGCCAGCAGCCGAGCGACGGACACAGATACGCAGTATTTT
j_gene: TRBJ2-1; abundance: many; d_gene: TRBD2; v_gene: TRBV7-3; CDR3aa: CASSSGLALNEQFF; CDR3nt: TGTGCCAGCAGCTCCGGACTAGCCCTCAATGAGCAGTTCTTC
j_gene: TRBJ1-2; abundance: many; d_gene: NA; v_gene: TRBV2; CDR3aa: CASSGRPSNYGYTF; CDR3nt: TGTGCCAGCAGTGGCAGGCCGTCTAACTATGGCTACACCTTC
j_gene: TRBJ2-1; abundance: many; d_gene: NA; v_gene: TRBV20-1; CDR3aa: CSASSQIPDTQYPFF; CDR3nt: TGCAGTGCTAGTTCTCAGATCCCTGACACGCAGTATCCGTTCTTC
j_gene: TRBJ1-6; abundance: NA; d_gene: NA; v_gene: TRBV6-1; CDR3aa: CASSEGLTPLHF; CDR3nt: TGTGCCAGCAGTGAGGGTTTAACACCCCTCCACTTT
j_gene: TRBJ1-2; abundance: many; d_gene: NA; v_gene: TRBV5-5; CDR3aa: CASSLVAAIYGYTF; CDR3nt: TGTGCCAGCAGCTTGGTAGCTGCTATTTATGGCTACACCTTC
j_gene: TRBJ1-2; abundance: many; d_gene: NA; v_gene: TRBV19; CDR3aa: CASTTLGLYGYTF; CDR3nt: TGTGCCAGTACCACCCTGGGACTCTATGGCTACACCTTC
j_gene: TRBJ1-2; abundance: NA; d_gene: NA; v_gene: TRBV6-1; CDR3aa: CASSEGVRVSNYGYTF; CDR3nt: TGTGCCAGCAGTGAAGGTGTAAGGGTATCGAACTATGGCTACACCTTC
j_gene: TRBJ1-1; abundance: NA; d_gene: NA; v_gene: TRBV18; CDR3aa: CASSPAVARSYTEAFF; CDR3nt: TGTGCCAGCTCACCAGCGGTAGCCAGGTCGTACACTGAAGCTTTCTTT
j_gene: TRBJ1-1; abundance: many; d_gene: NA; v_gene: TRBV11-2; CDR3aa: CASSPNAAGGTEAFF; CDR3nt: TGTGCCAGCAGCCCTAATGCCGCAGGTGGGACTGAAGCTTTCTTT
j_gene: TRBJ2-2; abundance: many; d_gene: NA; v_gene: TRBV24-1; CDR3aa: CATSQIQGGGELFF; CDR3nt: TGTGCCACCAGTCAAATTCAGGGTGGCGGGGAGCTGTTTTTT
j_gene: TRBJ2-7; abundance: many; d_gene: NA; v_gene: TRBV30; CDR3aa: CAWSTSYEQYF; CDR3nt: TGTGCCTGGAGTACGAGCTACGAGCAGTACTTC
j_gene: TRBJ2-2; abundance: many; d_gene: NA; v_gene: TRBV5-1; CDR3aa: CASRLRWNTGELFF; CDR3nt: TGCGCCAGCAGGCTAAGGTGGAACACCGGGGAGCTGTTTTTT
j_gene: TRBJ2-2; abundance: many; d_gene: NA; v_gene: TRBV11-2; CDR3aa: CASIIGPTSGELFF; CDR3nt: TGTGCCAGCATCATAGGCCCTACGTCCGGGGAGCTGTTTTTT
j_gene: TRBJ2-3; abundance: many; d_gene: NA; v_gene: TRBV11-2; CDR3aa: CASSRQTPRGAGTDTQYF; CDR3nt: TGTGCCAGCAGCCGTCAAACTCCCCGGGGGGCTGGCACAGATACGCAGTATTTT
j_gene: TRBJ2-5; abundance: many; d_gene: TRBD2; v_gene: TRBV2; CDR3aa: CASSASGGAGETQYF; CDR3nt: TGTGCCAGCAGTGCTTCCGGGGGGGCAGGTGAGACCCAGTACTTC
j_gene: TRBJ1-1; abundance: many; d_gene: NA; v_gene: TRBV2; CDR3aa: CASSQVPEGAFF; CDR3nt: TGTGCCAGCAGCCAGGTCCCTGAGGGGGCTTTCTTT
j_gene: TRBJ1-2; abundance: many; d_gene: NA; v_gene: TRBV20-1; CDR3aa: CSARSLGDGYTF; CDR3nt: TGCAGTGCTAGATCGCTCGGGGATGGCTACACCTTC
j_gene: TRBJ2-1; abundance: many; d_gene: TRBD1; v_gene: TRBV4-1; CDR3aa: CASSPKLDPGTAGFF; CDR3nt: TGCGCCAGCAGCCCCAAGCTCGATCCCGGGACAGCCGGGTTCTTC
j_gene: TRBJ2-2; abundance: many; d_gene: TRBD2; v_gene: TRBV19; CDR3aa: CASRGLAGEPNTGELFF; CDR3nt: TGTGCCAGTAGGGGGCTAGCGGGGGAACCGAACACCGGGGAGCTGTTTTTT
j_gene: TRBJ1-1; abundance: NA; d_gene: NA; v_gene: TRBV6-5; CDR3aa: CASSYVSDPVSRSFF; CDR3nt: TGTGCCAGCAGTTACGTCTCAGACCCCGTGTCTCGATCTTTCTTT
j_gene: TRBJ2-3; abundance: many; d_gene: TRBD1; v_gene: TRBV20-1; CDR3aa: CSARHAYDRGGDTQYF; CDR3nt: TGCAGTGCTAGACATGCCTACGACAGGGGGGGAGATACGCAGTATTTT
j_gene: TRBJ2-7; abundance: many; d_gene: NA; v_gene: TRBV6-1; CDR3aa: CASRNSYEQYF; CDR3nt: TGTGCCAGCAGAAACAGCTACGAGCAGTACTTC
j_gene: TRBJ2-7; abundance: many; d_gene: TRBD1; v_gene: TRBV15; CDR3aa: CATSNFDRDGNYEQYF; CDR3nt: TGTGCCACCAGTAACTTTGACAGGGATGGGAACTACGAGCAGTACTTC
j_gene: TRBJ1-4; abundance: many; d_gene: NA; v_gene: TRBV2; CDR3aa: CASSEDRNNEKLFF; CDR3nt: TGTGCCAGCAGTGAAGATAGGAATAATGAAAAACTGTTTTTT
j_gene: TRBJ2-1; abundance: many; d_gene: NA; v_gene: TRBV20-1; CDR3aa: CSASLGGLEQFF; CDR3nt: TGCAGTGCTAGTCTGGGAGGTTTGGAGCAGTTCTTC
j_gene: TRBJ2-1; abundance: many; d_gene: NA; v_gene: TRBV7-9; CDR3aa: CASSRTDSYYNEQFF; CDR3nt: TGTGCCAGCAGCCGGACGGACAGTTACTACAATGAGCAGTTCTTC
j_gene: TRBJ2-3; abundance: many; d_gene: TRBD2; v_gene: TRBV5-1; CDR3aa: CASSLASGGADTQYF; CDR3nt: TGCGCCAGCAGCTTGGCTAGCGGGGGGGCGGATACGCAGTATTTT
j_gene: TRBJ2-3; abundance: NA; d_gene: TRBD2; v_gene: TRBV20-1; CDR3aa: CSASRLAGNTDTQYF; CDR3nt: TGCAGTGCTAGTCGCCTAGCGGGGAACACAGATACGCAGTATTTT